These T cell receptor beta chains were read from a single sample in a study of beta chain features in type 1 diabetes. Clones were read by immunoSEQ multiplex PCR, and TCRdb kept only the in-frame ones, dropping some. Among roughly 300,000 clones, approximately 8.2% were seen once, and the ten largest hold 0.44%. Source material: central memory CD4+ T cells from blood. These receptors originate from a woman aged 18-29 years in good health. The CDR3 runs from the conserved cysteine through the conserved F or W. A D gene is named only where the DNA matches it firmly. Size is omitted from some rows. Given values are once, few, many or a class for expanded clones.

>TRBV12-5|few|TRBJ1-2|.
TGTGCTAAACGTGGGGCCGCCGATTTACGGGGCTACACCTTC
CAKRGAADLRGYTF
>TRBV5-8|few|TRBJ1-2|.
TGTGCCAGCAGCTTGGTTGACGGAGGAGTTCGTGGCTACACCTTC
CASSLVDGGVRGYTF
>TRBV28|few|TRBJ1-5|TRBD1
TGTGCCAGCAGGCGACAGGGGGCCAACAATCAGCCCCAGCATTTT
CASRRQGANNQPQHF
>TRBV7-2|few|TRBJ1-2|.
TGTGCCAGCAGCTTAGGGGTAGTTTCCCCGACCTATGGCTACACCTTC
CASSLGVVSPTYGYTF
>TRBV21-1|many|TRBJ2-1|.
TGTGCCAGCACCAACTCCGCCGGCTCCTACAATGAGCAGTTCTTC
CASTNSAGSYNEQFF
>TRBV2|few|TRBJ1-1|TRBD1
TGTGCCAGCAGCGGACAGGGGAGCACTGAAGCTTTCTTT
CASSGQGSTEAFF
>TRBV5-6|.|TRBJ1-4|TRBD1
TGTGCCAGCAGCTACAGGGGAACTAATGAAAAACTGTTTTTT
CASSYRGTNEKLFF
>TRBV28|.|TRBJ2-1|.
TGTGCCAGCAGTTTATTTGGGAGCTCCTACAATGAGCAGTTCTTC
CASSLFGSSYNEQFF
>TRBV4-3|many|TRBJ1-4|.
TGCGCCAGCAGCCAAGATCCCCGGATCGGAACAACTAATGAAAAACTGTTTTTT
CASSQDPRIGTTNEKLFF
>TRBV29-1|few|TRBJ2-1|.
TGCAGCGTGAGGGCCTTTACTTACAATGAGCAGTTCTTC
CSVRAFTYNEQFF
>TRBV5-1|few|TRBJ2-4|.
TGCGCCAGCGCCTGGGGGCCTTTGGGTCTACAGAAAAACATTCAGTACTTC
CASAWGPLGLQKNIQYF
>TRBV7-2|few|TRBJ2-3|.
TGTGCCAGCAGCGTACTAGCTTCCCCAGATACGCAGTATTTT
CASSVLASPDTQYF
>TRBV7-8|.|TRBJ2-1|TRBD2
TGTGCCAGCAGCTCGACTAGCGGCCACAATGAGCAGTTCTTC
CASSSTSGHNEQFF
>TRBV28|few|TRBJ2-7|.
TGTGCCAGCAGTTTAAGTGGACCCTACGAGCAGTACTTC
CASSLSGPYEQYF
>TRBV7-9|many|TRBJ2-4|.
TGTGCCAGTGGACACCCCCGGACGGGAAACATTCAGTACTTC
CASGHPRTGNIQYF
>TRBV11-2|few|TRBJ2-3|.
TGTGCCAGCAGCTTAGGAGGTTGGGGCCGGGGGAGACTGACAGATACGCAGTATTTT
CASSLGGWGRGRLTDTQYF
>TRBV6-5|.|TRBJ2-7|.
TGTGCCAGCAGCCGATATACAGATGTCTCCTACGAGCAGTACTTC
CASSRYTDVSYEQYF
>TRBV9|.|TRBJ2-7|.
TGTGCCAGCAGCGTAGACGGTGGCAGTCCGCCTAGGGAGCAGTACTTC
CASSVDGGSPPREQYF
>TRBV10-3|few|TRBJ1-2|.
TGTGCCATCAGCCCCAGTGTTGGGGTGGAGTATGGCTACACCTTC
CAISPSVGVEYGYTF
>TRBV5-4|few|TRBJ2-7|TRBD1
TGTGCCAGCAGCCAAACGGGGACAGGGGGACGCGAGCAGTACTTC
CASSQTGTGGREQYF
>TRBV28|few|TRBJ2-7|TRBD2
TGTGCCAGCAGTTCCCCCGGACTAGCGGGGGATTCCTACGAGCAGTACTTC
CASSSPGLAGDSYEQYF
>TRBV5-1|.|TRBJ2-5|.
TGCGCCAGCAGCCCGACGAAGCGGGAGACCCAGTACTTC
CASSPTKRETQYF
>TRBV9|.|TRBJ1-2|TRBD1
TGTGCCAGCAGCGGGACAGGGTGGGGCTATGGCTACACCTTC
CASSGTGWGYGYTF
>TRBV7-9|few|TRBJ2-5|TRBD1
TGTGCCAGCAGCCCCGGGACAGTGCAAGAGACCCAGTACTTC
CASSPGTVQETQYF
>TRBV7-2|few|TRBJ2-7|.
TGTGCCAGCAGTCCACCGTCGGCGGCCTACGAGCAGTACTTC
CASSPPSAAYEQYF
>TRBV28|.|TRBJ2-5|TRBD2
TGTGCCAGCAGTTTGGTGAGCGGGAGCGCCGGGACCCAGTACTTC
CASSLVSGSAGTQYF
>TRBV13|.|TRBJ2-5|TRBD1
TGTGCCAGCAGCTTATCCGGCCGGACAGGACTAGAGACCCAGTACTTC
CASSLSGRTGLETQYF
>TRBV10-3|few|TRBJ2-5|.
TGTGCCATCAGCCTGGGAGAAGAGACCCAGTACTTC
CAISLGEETQYF
>TRBV4-3|.|TRBJ2-1|.
TGCGCCAGCAGCCAAGATTCCCGGGACATTATGGATGAGCAGTTCTTC
CASSQDSRDIMDEQFF
>TRBV10-3|many|TRBJ1-1|.
TGTGCCACCAAACAGGGAACGGTGAACACTGAAGCTTTCTTT
CATKQGTVNTEAFF
>TRBV7-6|.|TRBJ2-3|TRBD2
TGTGCCAGCAGCTTGTTAGCGGGAGGAACCCTTAGCACAGATACGCAGTATTTT
CASSLLAGGTLSTDTQYF
>TRBV7-9|.|TRBJ2-5|TRBD2
TGTGCCAGCAGCTCGGCGTCTAGCGGGAGGGATCGGAAGCGAGAGACCCAGTACTTC
CASSSASSGRDRKRETQYF
>TRBV25-1|.|TRBJ2-5|.
TGTGCCAGCAGTGAATCCCTCCGAGTAGAAGATGAGACCCAGTACTTC
CASSESLRVEDETQYF
>TRBV11-2|many|TRBJ2-3|.
TGTGCCAGCAGCTCAACTAGCCCCACAGATACGCAGTATTTT
CASSSTSPTDTQYF
>TRBV19|many|TRBJ1-4|.
TGTGCCAGTAGTGACCGGGGAGGTGAATTTGAAAAACTGTTTTTT
CASSDRGGEFEKLFF
>TRBV28|.|TRBJ2-5|TRBD2
TGTGCCAGCAGTTCTAGCGGGTTTGGGGTGGAGACCCAGTACTTC
CASSSSGFGVETQYF
>TRBV7-3|few|TRBJ2-3|.
TGTGCCAGCAGCTTAAGGGAGGCAGATACGCAGTATTTT
CASSLREADTQYF